This TCR beta chain derives from a study of blood T cell repertoires in COVID-19. Study overall: Acute and convalescent COVID-19 specimens originated in the United States, Italy and Spain. PBMCs, B-cell-depleted T cells, or T cells were the source of the cDNA or gDNA that made up the material.

This CDR3 region has 14 residues. CDR1 is MNHEY and CDR2 is SVGAGI in the germline V gene. V lost 6 bases to trimming and J lost 5 bases, with 14 bases between them. Clones were sequenced by immunoSEQ multiplex PCR, and TCRdb holds only the in-frame ones, with some missing. Of hundreds of thousands of clones listed, over 70% are singletons. Sequenced: peripheral blood. The chain uses TRBV6-5 and TRBJ1-5; D ambiguous. This TCR was recovered from a woman aged 80 or over with acute or convalescent COVID-19. The CDR3: CASRPDITYQPQHF. CDR3 sequence (DNA): TGTGCCAGCAGACCAGACATCACATATCAGCCCCAGCATTTT.